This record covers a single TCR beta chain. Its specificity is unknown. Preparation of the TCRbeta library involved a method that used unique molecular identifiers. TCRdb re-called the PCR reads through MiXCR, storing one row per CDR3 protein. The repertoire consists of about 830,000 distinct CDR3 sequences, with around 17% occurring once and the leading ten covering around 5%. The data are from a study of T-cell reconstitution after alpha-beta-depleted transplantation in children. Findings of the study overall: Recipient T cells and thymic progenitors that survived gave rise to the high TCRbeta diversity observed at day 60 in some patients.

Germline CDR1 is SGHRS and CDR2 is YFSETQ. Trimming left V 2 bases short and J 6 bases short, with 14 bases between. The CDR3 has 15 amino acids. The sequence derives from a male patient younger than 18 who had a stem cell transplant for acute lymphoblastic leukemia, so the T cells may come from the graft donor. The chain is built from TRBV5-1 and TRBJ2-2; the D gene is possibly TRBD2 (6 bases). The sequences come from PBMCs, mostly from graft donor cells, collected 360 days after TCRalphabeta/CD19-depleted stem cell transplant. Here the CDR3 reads CASSFEGGSAGELFF. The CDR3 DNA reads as TGCGCCAGCAGCTTTGAGGGAGGAAGCGCCGGGGAGCTGTTTTTT.